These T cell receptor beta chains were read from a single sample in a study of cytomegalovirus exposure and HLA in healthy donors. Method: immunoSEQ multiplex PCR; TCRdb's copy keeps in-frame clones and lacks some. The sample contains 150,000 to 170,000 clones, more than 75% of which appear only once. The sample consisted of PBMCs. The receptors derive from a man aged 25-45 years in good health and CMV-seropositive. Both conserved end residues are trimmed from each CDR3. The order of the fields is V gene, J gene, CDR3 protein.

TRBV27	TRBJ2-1	ATTSSYNEQF
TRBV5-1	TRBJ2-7	ASSLTMASGSYEQY
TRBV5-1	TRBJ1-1	ASMGLDDTEAF
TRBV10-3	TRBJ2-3	AIMASGATDTQY
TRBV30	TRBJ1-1	AWSTRNTEAF
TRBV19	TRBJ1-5	ASSPGHRGQNQPQH
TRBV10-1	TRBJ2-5	VSSDRGWETQY
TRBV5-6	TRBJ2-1	ASSPRGLAGAYSYNEQF
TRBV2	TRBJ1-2	AGADEQGEGYT
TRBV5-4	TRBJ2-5	ASSLRLAGYETQY
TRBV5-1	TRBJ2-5	ASRGSGRAVETQY
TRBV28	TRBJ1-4	ASESGFRKLF
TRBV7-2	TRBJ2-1	ASSFSGRNEQF
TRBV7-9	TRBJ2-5	ASSHTPQETQY
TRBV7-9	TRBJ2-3	ASSPLGTGITDTQY
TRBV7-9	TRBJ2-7	ASSLLPTQGYEQY
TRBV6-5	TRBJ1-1	ASSYSGTANTEAF
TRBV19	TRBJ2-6	ASSPDQGTGANVLT
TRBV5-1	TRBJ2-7	ASSSDSRSYEQY
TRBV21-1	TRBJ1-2	ASSIPLDWGYT